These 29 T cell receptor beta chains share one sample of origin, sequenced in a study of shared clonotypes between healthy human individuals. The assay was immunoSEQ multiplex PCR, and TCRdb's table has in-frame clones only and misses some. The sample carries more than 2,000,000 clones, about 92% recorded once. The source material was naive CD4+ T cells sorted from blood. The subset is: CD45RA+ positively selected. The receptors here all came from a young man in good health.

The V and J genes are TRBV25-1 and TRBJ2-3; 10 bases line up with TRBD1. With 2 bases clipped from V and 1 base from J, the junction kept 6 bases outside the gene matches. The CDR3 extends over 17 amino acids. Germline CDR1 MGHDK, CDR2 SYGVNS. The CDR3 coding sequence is TGTGCCAGCAGTGAAGGGCGGGGGACAGGGGGCACAGATACGCAGTATTTT. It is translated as CASSEGRGTGGTDTQYF.

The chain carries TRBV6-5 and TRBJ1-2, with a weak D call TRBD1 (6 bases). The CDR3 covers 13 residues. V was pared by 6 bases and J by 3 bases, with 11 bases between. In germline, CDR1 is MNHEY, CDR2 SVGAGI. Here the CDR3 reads CASSSDSYYGYTF. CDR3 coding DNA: TGTGCCAGCAGCTCGGACAGCTACTATGGCTACACCTTC.

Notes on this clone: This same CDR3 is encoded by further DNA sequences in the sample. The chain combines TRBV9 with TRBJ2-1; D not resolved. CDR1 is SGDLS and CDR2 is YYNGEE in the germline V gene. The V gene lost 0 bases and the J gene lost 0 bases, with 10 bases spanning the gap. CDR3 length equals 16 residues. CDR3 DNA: TGTGCCAGCAGCGTAGCTGGCAGGAGCTCCTACAATGAGCAGTTCTTC. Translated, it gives CASSVAGRSSYNEQFF.

CDR3 in amino acids: CASQEAGGRNRNTQYF. In DNA, the CDR3 is TGTGCCAGCCAAGAGGCCGGGGGGCGCAATAGAAATACGCAGTATTTT. This chain uses TRBV7-2 with TRBJ2-3, with a weak D call TRBD2 (7 bases). The germline CDR1 and CDR2 sequences are SGHTA and FQGNSA. CDR3 length equals 16 residues. V shed 8 bases and J shed 7 bases, with 25 bases lying between them.

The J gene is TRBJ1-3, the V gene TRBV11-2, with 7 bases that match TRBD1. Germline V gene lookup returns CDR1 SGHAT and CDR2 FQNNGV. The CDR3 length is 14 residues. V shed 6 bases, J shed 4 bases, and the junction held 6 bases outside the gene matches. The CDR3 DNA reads TGTGCCAGCAGTCCCGGGACAGCCGGAAACACCATATATTTT. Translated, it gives CASSPGTAGNTIYF. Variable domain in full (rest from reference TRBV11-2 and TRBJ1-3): EAGVAQSPRYKIIEKRQSVAFWCNPISGHATLYWYQQILGQGPKLLIQFQNNGVVDDSQLPKDRFSAERLKGVDSTLKIQPAKLEDSAVYLCASSPGTAGNTIYFGEGSWLTVV.

This CDR3 reads CASSYLGGNSPLHF. The DNA of the CDR3 is TGTGCCAGCAGTTACTTAGGGGGAAATTCACCCCTCCACTTT. The chain links TRBV6-5 to TRBJ1-6; D might be TRBD1 (6 bases). Germline CDR1 reads MNHEY; CDR2 reads SVGAGI. The CDR3 has 14 amino acids. V was pared by 1 base and J by 7 bases, with 8 bases between.

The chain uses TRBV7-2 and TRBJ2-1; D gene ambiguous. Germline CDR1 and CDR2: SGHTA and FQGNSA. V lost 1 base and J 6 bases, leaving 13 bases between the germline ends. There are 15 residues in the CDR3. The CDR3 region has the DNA TGTGCCAGCAGCTTAGGAGTCCTTCGGAGCAATGAGCAGTTCTTC. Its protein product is CASSLGVLRSNEQFF.

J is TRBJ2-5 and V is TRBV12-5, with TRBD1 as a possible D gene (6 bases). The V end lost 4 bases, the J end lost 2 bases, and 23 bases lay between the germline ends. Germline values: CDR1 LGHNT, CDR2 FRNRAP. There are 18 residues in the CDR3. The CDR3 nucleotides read TGTGCTAGTGGTTCTGGAACCGGGACAATGACATCTCAAGAGACCCAGTACTTC. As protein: CASGSGTGTMTSQETQYF.

Here the CDR3 reads CASSFHMAGTGDYGYTF. DNA for the CDR3: TGTGCCAGCAGCTTTCACATGGCCGGGACAGGGGACTATGGCTACACCTTC. The chain has TRBV7-2 and TRBJ1-2, with 10 nucleotides matching TRBD1. The V and J ends lost 3 bases and 3 bases, in that order; junction bases with no gene match: 10. The CDR3 consists of 17 residues. Germline-derived CDR1 and CDR2 are SGHTA and FQGNSA. The full variable domain, in which reference TRBV7-2 and TRBJ1-2 provide the parts outside the CDR3, is GAGVSQSPSNKVTEKGKDVELRCDPISGHTALYWYRQSLGQGLEFLIYFQGNSAPDKSGLPSDRFSAERTGGSVSTLTIQRTQQEDSAVYLCASSFHMAGTGDYGYTFGSGTRLTVV.

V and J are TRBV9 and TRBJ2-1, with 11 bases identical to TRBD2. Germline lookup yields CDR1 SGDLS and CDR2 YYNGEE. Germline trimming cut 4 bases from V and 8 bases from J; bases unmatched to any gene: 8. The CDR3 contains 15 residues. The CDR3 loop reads CASSPRLAGSDEQFF. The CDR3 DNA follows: TGTGCCAGCAGCCCCCGACTAGCGGGATCCGATGAGCAGTTCTTC.

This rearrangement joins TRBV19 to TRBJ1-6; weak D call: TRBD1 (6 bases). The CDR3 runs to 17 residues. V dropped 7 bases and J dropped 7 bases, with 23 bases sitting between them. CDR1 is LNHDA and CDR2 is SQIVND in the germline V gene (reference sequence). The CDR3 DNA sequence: TGTGCCAGTACCTTTTCGTGGGGGGACATGCGAAATTCACCCCTCCACTTT. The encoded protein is CASTFSWGDMRNSPLHF.

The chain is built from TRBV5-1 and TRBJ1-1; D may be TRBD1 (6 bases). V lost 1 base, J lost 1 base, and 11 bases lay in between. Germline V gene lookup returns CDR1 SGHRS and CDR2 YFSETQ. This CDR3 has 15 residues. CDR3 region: CASSLTGGANTEAFF. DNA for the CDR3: TGCGCCAGCAGCTTGACTGGGGGCGCGAACACTGAAGCTTTCTTT.

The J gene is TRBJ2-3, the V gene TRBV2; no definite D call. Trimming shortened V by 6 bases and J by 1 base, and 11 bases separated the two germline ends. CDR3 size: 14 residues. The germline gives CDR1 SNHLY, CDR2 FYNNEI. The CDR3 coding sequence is TGTGCCAGCAGGACCCATGGGGGCACAGATACGCAGTATTTT. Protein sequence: CASRTHGGTDTQYF. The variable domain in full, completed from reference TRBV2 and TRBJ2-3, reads EPEVTQTPSHQVTQMGQEVILRCVPISNHLYFYWYRQILGQKVEFLVSFYNNEISEKSEIFDDQFSVERPDGSNFTLKIRSTKLEDSAMYFCASRTHGGTDTQYFGPGTRLTVL.

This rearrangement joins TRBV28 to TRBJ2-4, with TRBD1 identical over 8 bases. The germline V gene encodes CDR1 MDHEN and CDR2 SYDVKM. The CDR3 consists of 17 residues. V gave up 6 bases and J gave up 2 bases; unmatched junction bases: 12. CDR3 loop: CASSPLGRGQSKNIQYF. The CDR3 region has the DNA TGTGCCAGCAGCCCTCTCGGCAGGGGGCAATCCAAAAACATTCAGTACTTC. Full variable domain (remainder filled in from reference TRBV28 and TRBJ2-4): DVKVTQSSRYLVKRTGEKVFLECVQDMDHENMFWYRQDPGLGLRLIYFSYDVKMKEKGDIPEGYSVSREKKERFSLILESASTNQTSMYLCASSPLGRGQSKNIQYFGAGTRLSVL.

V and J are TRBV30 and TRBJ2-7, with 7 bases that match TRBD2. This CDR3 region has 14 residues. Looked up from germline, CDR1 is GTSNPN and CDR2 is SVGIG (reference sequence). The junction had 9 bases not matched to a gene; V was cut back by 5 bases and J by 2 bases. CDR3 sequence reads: CAWGPGTTTYEQYF. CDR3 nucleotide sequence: TGTGCCTGGGGACCGGGGACTACTACCTACGAGCAGTACTTC.

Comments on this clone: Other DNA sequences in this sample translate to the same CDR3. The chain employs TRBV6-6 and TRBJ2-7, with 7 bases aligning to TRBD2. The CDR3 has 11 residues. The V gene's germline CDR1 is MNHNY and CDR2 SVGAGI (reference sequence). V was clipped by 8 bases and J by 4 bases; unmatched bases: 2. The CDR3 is CASSREYEQYF. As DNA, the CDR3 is TGTGCCAGCTCGCGGGAGTACGAGCAGTACTTC.

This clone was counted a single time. The CDR3 DNA reads TGTGCCACCAGGGGCCTAGATACGCAGTATTTT. The encoded protein is CATRGLDTQYF. The V and J genes are TRBV2 and TRBJ2-3; D is possibly TRBD1 (6 bases). CDR3 length equals 11 residues. V was shortened by 10 bases and J by 5 bases, with 10 bases between the two germline ends. Germline V gives CDR1 SNHLY, CDR2 FYNNEI. Variable domain in full (rest from reference TRBV2 and TRBJ2-3): EPEVTQTPSHQVTQMGQEVILRCVPISNHLYFYWYRQILGQKVEFLVSFYNNEISEKSEIFDDQFSVERPDGSNFTLKIRSTKLEDSAMYFCATRGLDTQYFGPGTRLTVL.

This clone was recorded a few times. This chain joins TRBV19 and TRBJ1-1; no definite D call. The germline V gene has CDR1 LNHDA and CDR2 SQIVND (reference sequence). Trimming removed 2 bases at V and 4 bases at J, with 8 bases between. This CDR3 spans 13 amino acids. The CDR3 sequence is CASSIMEATEAFF. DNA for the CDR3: TGTGCCAGTAGTATAATGGAGGCCACTGAAGCTTTCTTT.

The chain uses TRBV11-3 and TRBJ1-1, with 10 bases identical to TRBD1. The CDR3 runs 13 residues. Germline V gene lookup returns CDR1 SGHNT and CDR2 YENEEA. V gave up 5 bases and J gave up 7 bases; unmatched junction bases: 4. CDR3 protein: CASSSRDRGEAFF. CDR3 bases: TGTGCCAGCAGCAGCCGGGACAGGGGTGAAGCTTTCTTT.

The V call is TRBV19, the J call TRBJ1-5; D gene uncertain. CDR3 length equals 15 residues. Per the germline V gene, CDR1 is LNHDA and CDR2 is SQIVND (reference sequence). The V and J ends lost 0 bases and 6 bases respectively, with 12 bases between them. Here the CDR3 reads CASSIDTIGRQPQHF. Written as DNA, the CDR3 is TGTGCCAGTAGTATAGATACAATCGGACGTCAGCCCCAGCATTTT.

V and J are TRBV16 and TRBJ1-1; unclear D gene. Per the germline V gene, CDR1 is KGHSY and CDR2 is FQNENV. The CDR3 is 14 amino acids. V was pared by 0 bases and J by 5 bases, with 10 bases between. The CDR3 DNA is TGTGCCAGCAGCCAATCACGGGTTATAACTGAAGCTTTCTTT. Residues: CASSQSRVITEAFF.

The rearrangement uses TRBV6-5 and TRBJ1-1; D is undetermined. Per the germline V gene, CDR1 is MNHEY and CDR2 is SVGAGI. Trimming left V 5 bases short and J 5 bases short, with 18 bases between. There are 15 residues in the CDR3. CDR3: CASSIYQYRGTEAFF. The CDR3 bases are TGTGCCAGCAGTATATACCAATACAGAGGGACTGAAGCTTTCTTT.

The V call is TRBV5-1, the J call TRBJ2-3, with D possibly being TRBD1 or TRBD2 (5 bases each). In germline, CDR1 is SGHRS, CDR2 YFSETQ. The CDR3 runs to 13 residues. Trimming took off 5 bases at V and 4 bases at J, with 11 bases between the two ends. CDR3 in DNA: TGCGCCAGCAGTAACTTGGGGGCAGATACGCAGTATTTT. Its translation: CASSNLGADTQYF.

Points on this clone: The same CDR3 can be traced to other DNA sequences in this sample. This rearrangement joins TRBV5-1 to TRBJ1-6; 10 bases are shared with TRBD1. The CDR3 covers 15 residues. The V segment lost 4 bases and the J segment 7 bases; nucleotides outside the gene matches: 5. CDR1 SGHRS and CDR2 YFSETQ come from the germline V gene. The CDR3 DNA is TGCGCCAGCAGCACCGGACAGGGGGGAAATTCACCCCTCCACTTT. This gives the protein CASSTGQGGNSPLHF.

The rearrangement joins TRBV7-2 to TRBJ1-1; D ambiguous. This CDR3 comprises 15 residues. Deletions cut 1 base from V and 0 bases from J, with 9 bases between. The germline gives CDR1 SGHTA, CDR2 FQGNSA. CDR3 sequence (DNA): TGTGCCAGCAGCTTAGTAGCGTATTTGAACACTGAAGCTTTCTTT. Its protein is CASSLVAYLNTEAFF.

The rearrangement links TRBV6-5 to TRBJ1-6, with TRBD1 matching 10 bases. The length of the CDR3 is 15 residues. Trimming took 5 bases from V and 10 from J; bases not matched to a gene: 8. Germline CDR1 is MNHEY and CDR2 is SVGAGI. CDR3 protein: CASSKTGTGVSPLHF. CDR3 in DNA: TGTGCCAGCAGTAAAACCGGGACAGGGGTCTCACCCCTCCACTTT.

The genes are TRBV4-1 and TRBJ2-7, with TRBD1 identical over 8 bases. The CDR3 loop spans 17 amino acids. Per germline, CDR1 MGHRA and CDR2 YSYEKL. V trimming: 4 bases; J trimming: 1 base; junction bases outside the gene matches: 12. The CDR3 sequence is CASSLDTRTGFSYEQYF. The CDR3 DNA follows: TGCGCCAGCAGCCTAGACACGAGGACAGGGTTTTCCTACGAGCAGTACTTC.

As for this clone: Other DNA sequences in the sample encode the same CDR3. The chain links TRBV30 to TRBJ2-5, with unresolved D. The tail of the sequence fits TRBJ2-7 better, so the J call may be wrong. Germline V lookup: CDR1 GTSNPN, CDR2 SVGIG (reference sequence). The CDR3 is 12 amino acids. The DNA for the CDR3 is TGTGCCTGGAGTGTTGGTCCCTACGAGCAGTACTTC. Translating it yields CAWSVGPYEQYF.

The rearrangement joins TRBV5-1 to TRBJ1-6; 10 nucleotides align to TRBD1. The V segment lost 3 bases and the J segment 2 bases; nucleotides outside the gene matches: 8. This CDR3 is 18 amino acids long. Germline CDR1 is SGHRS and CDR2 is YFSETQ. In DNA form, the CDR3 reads TGCGCCAGCAGCTCGCGGGGGGACAGGGGAACCTATAATTCACCCCTCCACTTT. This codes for CASSSRGDRGTYNSPLHF. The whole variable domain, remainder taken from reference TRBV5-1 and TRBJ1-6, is KAGVTQTPRYLIKTRGQQVTLSCSPISGHRSVSWYQQTPGQGLQFLFEYFSETQRNKGNFPGRFSGRQFSNSRSEMNVSTLELGDSALYLCASSSRGDRGTYNSPLHFGNGTRLTVT.